This is a list of T cell receptor beta chains from one sample in a study of blood T cells in healthy people across ages. MiXCR, run by TCRdb on the 5' RACE reads, gives a single entry per CDR3 protein. The sample carries fewer than 2,000,000 distinct CDR3 sequences, about 39% recorded once. Sequenced sample: blood. The receptors were gathered from a human donor in good health. The CDR3 runs from the conserved cysteine through the conserved F or W. The order of the fields is D gene, J gene, V gene, clone size, CDR3 DNA, CDR3 protein. A D gene is named only where the DNA matches it firmly. Clone size is stated in some rows and not others, as once, few, many or a class when expanded.

D gene: -
J gene: TRBJ2-7
V gene: TRBV30
clone size: -
CDR3 DNA: TGTGCCTGGAAACGGCCCCCCAACTACGAGCAGTACTTC
CDR3 protein: CAWKRPPNYEQYF

D gene: TRBD1
J gene: TRBJ1-2
V gene: TRBV4-3
clone size: -
CDR3 DNA: TGCGCCAGCAGCCAAGACCCGATGACAGGGTTCTATGGCTACACCTTC
CDR3 protein: CASSQDPMTGFYGYTF

D gene: TRBD1
J gene: TRBJ1-6
V gene: TRBV6-4
clone size: once
CDR3 DNA: TGTGCCAGCAGGCCCGAGGGACAGCCTACATCACCCCTCCACTTT
CDR3 protein: CASRPEGQPTSPLHF

D gene: -
J gene: TRBJ2-2
V gene: TRBV28
clone size: -
CDR3 DNA: TGTGCCAGCAGCGGACCCATCGCAGGAGCCGGGGAGCTGTTTTTT
CDR3 protein: CASSGPIAGAGELFF

D gene: TRBD2
J gene: TRBJ2-7
V gene: TRBV5-4
clone size: few
CDR3 DNA: TGTGCCAGCAGCTCTGGACTAGCGGGGATGCAGTACGAGCAGTACTTC
CDR3 protein: CASSSGLAGMQYEQYF

D gene: -
J gene: TRBJ2-3
V gene: TRBV5-6
clone size: once
CDR3 DNA: TGTGCCAGCAGCCTCTTCGTGGCGAGATCAGATACGCAGTATTTT
CDR3 protein: CASSLFVARSDTQYF

D gene: -
J gene: TRBJ2-7
V gene: TRBV3-1
clone size: -
CDR3 DNA: TGTGCCAGCAGCCACGGGGCGTCTCCCTCCTACGAGCAGTACTTC
CDR3 protein: CASSHGASPSYEQYF

D gene: -
J gene: TRBJ2-5
V gene: TRBV12-3/TRBV12-4
clone size: few
CDR3 DNA: TGTGCCAGCAGGCGTTGGGGGGCCCAGACCCAGTACTTC
CDR3 protein: CASRRWGAQTQYF

D gene: -
J gene: TRBJ2-3
V gene: TRBV29-1
clone size: -
CDR3 DNA: TGCAGCGGACGGCCCGAGGGGTTCACAGATACGCAGTATTTT
CDR3 protein: CSGRPEGFTDTQYF

D gene: -
J gene: TRBJ2-4
V gene: TRBV20-1
clone size: few
CDR3 DNA: TGCAGTGCAAAAGGGACCCTGGGGGCCAAAAACATTCAGTACTTC
CDR3 protein: CSAKGTLGAKNIQYF

D gene: -
J gene: TRBJ2-3
V gene: TRBV4-2
clone size: few
CDR3 DNA: TGTGCCAGCAGCCTTAGGGGGTTTGAAACAGATACGCAGTATTTT
CDR3 protein: CASSLRGFETDTQYF

D gene: -
J gene: TRBJ2-7
V gene: TRBV27
clone size: many
CDR3 DNA: TGTGCCAGCGGGGTGGGGTCCTACGAGCAGTACTTC
CDR3 protein: CASGVGSYEQYF

D gene: TRBD1
J gene: TRBJ1-1
V gene: TRBV4-2
clone size: -
CDR3 DNA: TGTGCCAGCAGCCAGCCCTTCACCGGGACAGGGACTGAAGCTTTCTTT
CDR3 protein: CASSQPFTGTGTEAFF

D gene: TRBD2
J gene: TRBJ2-7
V gene: TRBV7-2
clone size: few
CDR3 DNA: TGTGCCAGCAGCTTGTACCTAGGGACTAGCGGAGTCTCCTACGAGCAGTACTTC
CDR3 protein: CASSLYLGTSGVSYEQYF

D gene: -
J gene: TRBJ1-2
V gene: TRBV15
clone size: -
CDR3 DNA: TGTGCCACCAGCAGAGAGACCAGAAACTATGGCTACACCTTC
CDR3 protein: CATSRETRNYGYTF

D gene: -
J gene: TRBJ1-2
V gene: TRBV2
clone size: few
CDR3 DNA: TGTGCCAGCGATCTGAAAAACTATGGCTACACCTTC
CDR3 protein: CASDLKNYGYTF

D gene: -
J gene: TRBJ2-3
V gene: TRBV12-3/TRBV12-4
clone size: -
CDR3 DNA: TGTGCCAGCACCCTACGGACCTATACGCAGTATTTT
CDR3 protein: CASTLRTYTQYF

D gene: -
J gene: TRBJ2-5
V gene: TRBV5-5
clone size: -
CDR3 DNA: TGTGCCAGCAGCTGGGCGCCCGGCCAAGAGACCCAGTACTTC
CDR3 protein: CASSWAPGQETQYF

D gene: -
J gene: TRBJ1-2
V gene: TRBV20-1
clone size: -
CDR3 DNA: TGCAGTGCTAGAGTCACCGGCGGGGGCTACACCTTC
CDR3 protein: CSARVTGGGYTF

D gene: -
J gene: TRBJ1-6
V gene: TRBV27
clone size: few
CDR3 DNA: TGTGCCAGCAGTTCGATAAAAGTGACGAATTCACCCCTCCACTTT
CDR3 protein: CASSSIKVTNSPLHF

D gene: TRBD2
J gene: TRBJ2-1
V gene: TRBV9
clone size: -
CDR3 DNA: TGTGCCAGCAGCGCTGCGGGGGACTACAATGAGCAGTTCTTC
CDR3 protein: CASSAAGDYNEQFF

D gene: -
J gene: TRBJ2-3
V gene: TRBV14
clone size: -
CDR3 DNA: TGTGCCAGCAGCCTCGCAATAGATCCACGCACAGATACGCAGTATTTT
CDR3 protein: CASSLAIDPRTDTQYF

D gene: TRBD1
J gene: TRBJ2-1
V gene: TRBV24-1
clone size: -
CDR3 DNA: TGTGCCACCAGTGACCCCGACAGGGCGACGGCCAATGAGCAGTTCTTC
CDR3 protein: CATSDPDRATANEQFF

D gene: -
J gene: TRBJ1-5
V gene: TRBV4-2
clone size: -
CDR3 DNA: TGTGCCAGCAGCCAATCCCTTCACAGGGTTCCCCAGCATTTT
CDR3 protein: CASSQSLHRVPQHF

D gene: TRBD1
J gene: TRBJ1-5
V gene: TRBV5-6
clone size: once
CDR3 DNA: TGTGCCGGCAGCGCTATGGACAGGGGCAATCAGCCCCAGCATTTT
CDR3 protein: CAGSAMDRGNQPQHF

D gene: -
J gene: TRBJ2-3
V gene: TRBV5-1
clone size: -
CDR3 DNA: TGCGCCAGCAGAATTGGTAGAACTAGCACAGATACGCAGTATTTT
CDR3 protein: CASRIGRTSTDTQYF

D gene: -
J gene: TRBJ2-1
V gene: TRBV20-1
clone size: -
CDR3 DNA: TGCAGTGCAGCAGACCGTTCTTTTTCCTACAATGAGCAGTTCTTC
CDR3 protein: CSAADRSFSYNEQFF

D gene: TRBD2
J gene: TRBJ2-4
V gene: TRBV5-1
clone size: -
CDR3 DNA: TGCGCCAGCAGCTTGGAGGTGGGACTAGTGAACATTCAGTACTTC
CDR3 protein: CASSLEVGLVNIQYF

D gene: -
J gene: TRBJ1-4
V gene: TRBV7-3
clone size: -
CDR3 DNA: TGTGCCAGCAGCTTAGGGGCAGGGATAGGGGAAAAACTGTTTTTT
CDR3 protein: CASSLGAGIGEKLFF

D gene: -
J gene: TRBJ2-7
V gene: TRBV28
clone size: -
CDR3 DNA: TGTGCCTGCCTGGGGGCTCAGTACGAGCAGTACTTC
CDR3 protein: CACLGAQYEQYF

D gene: -
J gene: TRBJ2-5
V gene: TRBV28
clone size: -
CDR3 DNA: TGTGCCAGCAGTTTTCCCCCACAGGGAACGGAGACCCAGTACTTC
CDR3 protein: CASSFPPQGTETQYF

D gene: TRBD2
J gene: TRBJ2-5
V gene: TRBV9
clone size: -
CDR3 DNA: TGTGCCAGCAGCGCAGTAGCGGGGGTCGGGGAGACCCAGTACTTC
CDR3 protein: CASSAVAGVGETQYF

D gene: TRBD2
J gene: TRBJ2-3
V gene: TRBV29-1
clone size: -
CDR3 DNA: TGCAGCGTTGCGTGGCGGGGGGAGGGGGATACGCAGTATTTT
CDR3 protein: CSVAWRGEGDTQYF

D gene: -
J gene: TRBJ1-1
V gene: TRBV4-3
clone size: few
CDR3 DNA: TGCGCCAGCAGCCAATGGACCTCCACTGAAGCTTTCTTT
CDR3 protein: CASSQWTSTEAFF

D gene: -
J gene: TRBJ2-5
V gene: TRBV7-2
clone size: few
CDR3 DNA: TGTGCCAGCAGCCCGCGGTGGATTCAAGAGACCCAGTACTTC
CDR3 protein: CASSPRWIQETQYF